The 12 T cell receptor beta chains presented below share a single source sample, sequenced in a study of graft-versus-host responses after intestinal transplantation. Their antigens remain unidentified. The protocol was immunoSEQ multiplex PCR, while the TCRdb copy is restricted to in-frame clones and leaves out a portion. The top ten hold 2% to 2.5% of the sample, which has 80,000 to 95,000 clones, 90% to 95% seen once. Sequencing was performed on unstimulated CD8+ T cells sorted from spleen or lymph node cells, taken before intestinal transplant. The receptor source for this set is a human donor who received an intestinal transplant.

This clone has more than one count but fewer than ten. The chain recombines TRBV30 with TRBJ2-3, with no clear D. Germline CDR1 GTSNPN, CDR2 SVGIG (reference sequence). The ends were cut back, 5 bases at V and 3 bases at J, with 6 bases in the middle. The CDR3 is 11 residues long. The CDR3 DNA sequence: TGTGCCTGGGAAACTACAGATACGCAGTATTTT. Its protein is CAWETTDTQYF.

The chain carries TRBV28 and TRBJ1-6, with 7 bases matching TRBD1. Trimming at V came to 7 bases and at J to 2 bases, leaving 8 bases not matched to a gene. Germline V gene data show CDR1 as MDHEN and CDR2 as SYDVKM. The CDR3 covers 16 residues. The CDR3 spells CASTIRTGAYNSPLHF. The CDR3 DNA sequence: TGTGCCAGCACCATTAGGACAGGCGCCTATAATTCACCCCTCCACTTT.

The V call is TRBV10-3, the J call TRBJ2-1; 9 bases align to TRBD1. This CDR3 region has 21 residues. Germline-derived CDR1 and CDR2 are ENHRY and SYGVKD. The V segment lost 2 bases and the J segment 0 bases; nucleotides outside the gene matches: 17. The CDR3 region has the DNA TGTGCCATCAGTGAGACTCCCGGGACAGGGACTTACTTTCGCTCCTACAATGAGCAGTTCTTC. Its translation: CAISETPGTGTYFRSYNEQFF.

The rearrangement joins TRBV4-3 to TRBJ2-7; 10 bases are a match to TRBD1. The germline V gene has CDR1 LGHNA and CDR2 YSLEER. V was pared by 4 bases and J by 4 bases, with 7 bases of the junction left unmatched. The length of the CDR3 is 15 residues. CDR3 protein: CASSPGQGSGYEQYF. CDR3 nucleotide sequence: TGCGCCAGCAGCCCGGGACAGGGGTCGGGATACGAGCAGTACTTC.

The chain links TRBV7-9 to TRBJ2-3; 7 bases are shared with TRBD1. Looked up from germline, CDR1 is SEHNR and CDR2 is FQNEAQ (reference sequence). V dropped 5 bases and J dropped 2; count of bases not matched to a gene: 16. The CDR3 covers 18 residues. The CDR3 is CASSEVGTAAEATDTQYF. CDR3 bases: TGTGCCAGCAGCGAAGTAGGGACAGCCGCGGAGGCCACAGATACGCAGTATTTT.

This clone was recorded a few times. The rearrangement links TRBV4-3 to TRBJ1-6; possible D gene TRBD1, 6 bases. V lost 0 bases and J lost 7, with 13 bases in between. The germline gives CDR1 LGHNA, CDR2 YSLEER. The CDR3 is 16 residues long. Here the CDR3 reads CASSQDLKQGNSPLHF. Written as DNA, the CDR3 is TGCGCCAGCAGCCAAGATCTAAAACAGGGAAATTCACCCCTCCACTTT.

The rearrangement joins TRBV27 to TRBJ2-6, with D possibly matching TRBD1 (5 bases). The germline V gene encodes CDR1 MNHEY and CDR2 SMNVEV (reference sequence). The CDR3 has 18 residues. The V end lost 5 bases, the J end lost 1 base, and 18 bases lay between the germline ends. The CDR3: CASSKFREEGSGANVLTF. CDR3 sequence (DNA): TGTGCCAGCAGTAAGTTCAGGGAAGAAGGGTCTGGGGCCAACGTCCTGACTTTC.

The CDR3 DNA sequence: TGTGCCAGTAGCGGAAAAACAGCGAACACTGAAGCTTTCTTT. Protein sequence: CASSGKTANTEAFF. The chain recombines TRBV19 with TRBJ1-1; D not resolved. The CDR3 contains 14 residues. The V gene lost 6 bases and the J gene lost 1 base, with 12 bases spanning the gap. Germline CDR1 reads LNHDA; CDR2 reads SQIVND (reference sequence).

This clone showed up just a few times. V gene TRBV4-3 combines with J gene TRBJ1-4; D may be TRBD1 (6 bases). Germline CDR1 is LGHNA and CDR2 is YSLEER. The CDR3 is 15 amino acids. V lost 3 bases and J 4 bases, leaving 12 bases between the germline ends. CDR3 nucleotide sequence: TGCGCCAGCAGCCAGGACAGTACCTTTAATGAAAAACTGTTTTTT. As protein: CASSQDSTFNEKLFF.

The rearrangement links TRBV14 to TRBJ2-3; D remains unclear. CDR1 and CDR2 (germline): SGHDN, FVKESK. This CDR3 contains 12 residues. V was shortened by 4 bases and J by 2 bases, with 4 bases between the two germline ends. CDR3 sequence: CASSPFTDTQYF. Written as DNA, the CDR3 is TGTGCCAGCAGCCCCTTCACAGATACGCAGTATTTT.

V usage is TRBV14 and J usage is TRBJ1-2; TRBD1 is a possible D gene (6 bases). This CDR3 comprises 16 residues. From germline, CDR1 is SGHDN and CDR2 FVKESK. V dropped 4 bases and J dropped 8 bases, with 23 bases sitting between them. The CDR3 nucleotides are TGTGCCAGCAGCCCTCCCGGACAGTACAACATCGGCGGCTACACCTTC. This codes for CASSPPGQYNIGGYTF.

The chain employs TRBV9 and TRBJ2-5; D perhaps matches TRBD2 (7 bases). The CDR3 runs 16 residues. Germline V gene sequence: CDR1 SGDLS, CDR2 YYNGEE. V lost 3 bases to trimming and J lost 5 bases, with 20 bases between them. CDR3 DNA: TGTGCCAGCAGCGAGAGCCCTCGGGGGGCGTGGGAGACCCAGTACTTC. This gives the protein CASSESPRGAWETQYF.